This T cell receptor beta chain emerged from a study of CD8 T cells in Susac syndrome. Germline V gene lookup returns CDR1 SNHLY and CDR2 FYNNEI. Trimming cost V 6 bases and J 8 bases, with 17 bases left between them. This CDR3 is 14 amino acids long. It was with random hexamers that roughly 0.45 to 1 ug RNA was reverse transcribed. The TCR beta CDR3 was amplified by immunoSEQ multiplex PCR across 54 Vbeta, 13 Jbeta. One entry per CDR3 protein, called by TCRdb with MiXCR from the immunoSEQ multiplex PCR reads. Of around 190,000 distinct CDR3 sequences listed, roughly 92% are singletons. The study sequenced TCR beta in blood CD8+ and CD4+ T cells. The CD8+ and CD4+ T cells were isolated magnetically using a negative isolation approach, whereas the TEMRA cells were enriched by FACS.

The sequenced sample was CD4+ T cells from PBMCs. The sequence was collected from a human donor in good health. V and J are TRBV2 and TRBJ2-1; possible D gene TRBD2, 5 bases. The CDR3 DNA is TGTGCCAGCAGCTCCGAGGCCCTCGGGGATGAGCAGTTCTTC. Its protein is CASSSEALGDEQFF.